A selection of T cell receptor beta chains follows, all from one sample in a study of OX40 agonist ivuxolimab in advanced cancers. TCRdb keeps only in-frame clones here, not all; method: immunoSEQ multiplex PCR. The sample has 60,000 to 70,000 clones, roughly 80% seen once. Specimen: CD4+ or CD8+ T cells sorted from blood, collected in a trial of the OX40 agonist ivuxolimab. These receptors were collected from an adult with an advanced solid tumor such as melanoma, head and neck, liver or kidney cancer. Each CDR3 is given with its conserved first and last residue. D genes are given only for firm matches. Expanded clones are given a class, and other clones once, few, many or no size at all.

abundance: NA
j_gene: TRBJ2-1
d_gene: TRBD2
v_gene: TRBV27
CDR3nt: TGTGCCAGCAGTTCTACCCCCTTACTAGCGGGGGTTTACAATGAGCAGTTCTTC
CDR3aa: CASSSTPLLAGVYNEQFF

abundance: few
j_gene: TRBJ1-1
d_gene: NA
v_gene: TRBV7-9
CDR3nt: TGTGCCAGCAGCTTAGCCGGGACGCGTGAAGCTTTCTTT
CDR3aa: CASSLAGTREAFF

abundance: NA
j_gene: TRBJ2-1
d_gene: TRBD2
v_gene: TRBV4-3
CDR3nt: TGCGCCAGCAGCCAAATAGCGGGCCCCACGTACAATGAGCAGTTCTTC
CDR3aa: CASSQIAGPTYNEQFF

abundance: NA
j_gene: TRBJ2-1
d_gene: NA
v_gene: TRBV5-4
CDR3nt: TGTGCCAGCAGCTTGTCGTCCGGGGCCTCCTACAATGAGCAGTTCTTC
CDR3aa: CASSLSSGASYNEQFF

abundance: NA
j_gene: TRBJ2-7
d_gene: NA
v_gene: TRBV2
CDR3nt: TGTGCCAGCAGCGCCAGGGACTCCTACGAGCAGTACTTC
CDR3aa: CASSARDSYEQYF

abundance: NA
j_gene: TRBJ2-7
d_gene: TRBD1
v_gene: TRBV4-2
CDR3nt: TGTGCCAGCAGCCTTCTAGAGGGGGGACAGGGGGCCTACGAGCAGTACTTC
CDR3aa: CASSLLEGGQGAYEQYF

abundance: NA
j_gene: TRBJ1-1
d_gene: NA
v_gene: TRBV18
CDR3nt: TGTGCCAGCTCGCGGACAGATAGTTTCATGAACACTGAAGCTTTCTTT
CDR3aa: CASSRTDSFMNTEAFF

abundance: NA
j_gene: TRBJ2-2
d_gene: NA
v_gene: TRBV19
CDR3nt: TGTGCCAGCAAATCCCCACCGGCCCCCGGGGAGCTGTTTTTT
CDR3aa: CASKSPPAPGELFF

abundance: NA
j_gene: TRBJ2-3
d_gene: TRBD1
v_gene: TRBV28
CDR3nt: TGTGCCAGCAGTTTAGACAGGGAAGGCACAGATACGCAGTATTTT
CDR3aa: CASSLDREGTDTQYF

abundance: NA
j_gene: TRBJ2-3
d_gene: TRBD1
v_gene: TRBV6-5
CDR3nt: TGTGCCAGCAGTTACGCAGGGGGAACAGATACGCAGTATTTT
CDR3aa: CASSYAGGTDTQYF

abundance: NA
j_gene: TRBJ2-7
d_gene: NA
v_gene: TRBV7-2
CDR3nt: TGTGCCAGCAGCTTAGATCGAGTCACCACCTACGAGCAGTACTTC
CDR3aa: CASSLDRVTTYEQYF

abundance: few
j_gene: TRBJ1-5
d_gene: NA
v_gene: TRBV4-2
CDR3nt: TGTGCCAGCAGCCAAGAGGGGCGGGTTAGCAATCAGCCCCAGCATTTT
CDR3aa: CASSQEGRVSNQPQHF

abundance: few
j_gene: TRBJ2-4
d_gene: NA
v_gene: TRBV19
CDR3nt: TGTGCCAGTACTACTTTAGCCAAAAACATTCAGTACTTC
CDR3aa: CASTTLAKNIQYF